This TCR beta chain stems from a study of blood T cell repertoires in COVID-19. Study-level background: Acute-phase and convalescent COVID-19 samples originated in the United States, Italy and Spain.

This clone was counted only a few times. In the authors' workflow: Amplified reference gene primers provided the basis for estimating nucleated cell counts. Libraries were prepared by immunoSEQ multiplex PCR; TCRdb keeps only in-frame clonotypes and omits some of them. V, J and clone size derive from that table, while D and trimming were established from the DNA sequence. The top ten clones hold 27% of a sample with about 200,000 clones, roughly 83% of them seen once. CDR1 and CDR2 (germline): LGHNT, FRNRAP. V lost 7 bases and J lost 5, with 14 bases in between. This CDR3 has 13 residues. The TCR comes from a man aged 35-49 years with acute or convalescent COVID-19. Sample: peripheral blood. This chain links TRBV12-5 with TRBJ1-1, with a weak D call TRBD1 (6 bases). DNA for the CDR3: TGTGCTAGTGCCTTTGAAGGGGGAACTGAAGCTTTCTTT. Its translation is CASAFEGGTEAFF.